One sample yielded the 2 T cell receptor beta chains listed below, sequenced in a study of blood T cell repertoires in COVID-19. Assay: immunoSEQ multiplex PCR; the TCRdb copy retains only in-frame clones and omits some. The data show about 310,000 clones, around nine tenths seen once. Material: PBMCs or T cells enriched from blood (not recorded which). The receptors originated from a woman in her twenties or thirties who had recovered from COVID-19.

This sequence joins TRBV10-3 and TRBJ1-1, with 7 bases aligning to TRBD1. V shed 5 bases, J shed 0 bases, and the junction held 3 bases outside the gene matches. CDR1 and CDR2 from the germline V gene are ENHRY and SYGVKD. This CDR3 is built from 14 residues. Here the CDR3 DNA reads TGTGCCATCAGTCAGACAGGGCTGAACACTGAAGCTTTCTTT. Its protein is CAISQTGLNTEAFF.

V gene TRBV6-5 combines with J gene TRBJ2-2, with 7 bases fitting TRBD2. Germline V gene lookup returns CDR1 MNHEY and CDR2 SVGAGI. The ends lost 0 bases at V and 5 bases at J; junction bases unmatched: 3. The CDR3 is 15 amino acids. The CDR3 loop reads CASSYSIGGTGELFF. The CDR3, as DNA: TGTGCCAGCAGTTACTCGATCGGGGGGACCGGGGAGCTGTTTTTT.